A selection of T cell receptor beta chains follows, all from one sample in a study of CXCR3-negative and CXCR3-positive naive CD8 T cells. Reanalyzing the 5' RACE reads, TCRdb keeps one entry per CDR3 protein, without DNA. The sample has thousands of distinct CDR3 sequences, and its top ten clones hold roughly 2%. The sequencing sample was made of naive CXCR3- CD8+ T cells from blood. Receptors originate from a human donor in good health. Some clones in this sample may be carry-over from other donors' samples. CDR3s include the opening cysteine and the closing phenylalanine or tryptophan. Expanded clones are given a class, and other clones once, few, many or no size at all.

TRBJ2-1 | TRBV3-1 | - | CASSQDFITRNEQFF
TRBJ2-5 | TRBV3-1 | medium-sized | CASSQDMGFQETQYF
TRBJ2-2 | TRBV19 | - | CASLPGQGGTGELFF
TRBJ2-7 | TRBV28 | - | CASRGDLDLTSYEQYF
TRBJ1-1 | TRBV29-1 | medium-sized | CSAFRAEVTNTEAFF
TRBJ1-1 | TRBV29-1 | - | CSVEAGGGTEAFF
TRBJ1-1 | TRBV6-6 | - | CASSYGWGGTEAFF
TRBJ2-5 | TRBV28 | medium-sized | CASSFVGLAGVDQYF
TRBJ2-3 | TRBV5-1 | - | CASSPGTSLRDTQYF
TRBJ1-1 | TRBV4-2 | - | CASRPPAIGQGSNTEAFF
TRBJ2-1 | TRBV6-6 | - | CASSGQLIEQFF
TRBJ2-7 | TRBV20-1 | medium-sized | CSARESGATYEQYF
TRBJ1-2 | TRBV7-9 | medium-sized | CASSLDTGWQDVTTF
TRBJ2-7 | TRBV5-1 | - | CASSPPGLISYEQYF
TRBJ2-1 | TRBV2 | - | CASMRASGPNNEQFF
TRBJ2-5 | TRBV28 | - | CASSLQGTETQYF
TRBJ2-2 | TRBV6-2/TRBV6-3 | medium-sized | CASSFNDLAGEGSTGELFF
TRBJ2-7 | TRBV20-1 | - | CSAPDRYYEQYF
TRBJ2-4 | TRBV6-4 | - | CASSPRATDIQYF
TRBJ1-5 | TRBV20-1 | - | CSARDRDSNQPQHF
TRBJ2-3 | TRBV20-1 | - | CSARDLALSTDTQYF
TRBJ2-7 | TRBV7-9 | medium-sized | CASSDLQTEYSYEQYF
TRBJ1-1 | TRBV13 | medium-sized | CASSPEGGTEAFF
TRBJ1-1 | TRBV7-9 | - | CASQGELEAFF
TRBJ1-6 | TRBV6-5 | - | CASSYTFPAGTQNSPLHF
TRBJ1-4 | TRBV25-1 | - | CASSELISGTGDEKLFF
TRBJ2-7 | TRBV7-9 | - | CASRRDSAYEQYF
TRBJ2-5 | TRBV5-6 | - | CASSLEGANQETQYF
TRBJ2-1 | TRBV7-9 | medium-sized | CASSLDPHEQFF
TRBJ1-6 | TRBV11-2 | - | CASSLNPLTLHF
TRBJ2-2 | TRBV6-5 | - | CASSYPADRPDTGELFF
TRBJ1-1 | TRBV11-2 | - | CASSADATQGGEAFF
TRBJ2-5 | TRBV7-2 | - | CASIPGRNQETQYF
TRBJ1-1 | TRBV15 | medium-sized | CATSRETSDRFF
TRBJ2-1 | TRBV29-1 | - | CSVEREGPYNEQFF
TRBJ1-2 | TRBV20-1 | - | CSARDWGQPRDYGYTF
TRBJ2-1 | TRBV12-3/TRBV12-4 | - | CASRLASSNEQFF
TRBJ2-1 | TRBV25-1 | - | CASSDYYNEQFF
TRBJ1-1 | TRBV12-3/TRBV12-4 | - | CASSLGRESTEAFF
TRBJ2-2 | TRBV29-1 | - | CSVEDGLASGELFF
TRBJ2-1 | TRBV10-3 | - | CATTGGLAIDNEQFF
TRBJ2-6 | TRBV7-6 | - | CASSEGARGANVLTF
TRBJ2-1 | TRBV29-1 | - | CSVENRDPYNEQFF
TRBJ1-1 | TRBV29-1 | - | CSVAPGLEAFF
TRBJ1-5 | TRBV6-1 | medium-sized | CASTGEWDRGRGNQPQHF
TRBJ1-2 | TRBV29-1 | - | CSVDGRGNYGYTF
TRBJ1-1 | TRBV9 | - | CASSQPDGGDTEAFF
TRBJ2-1 | TRBV7-9 | medium-sized | CASSLVLAAYNEQFF
TRBJ2-2 | TRBV4-3 | medium-sized | CASSQVPLTGELFF
TRBJ2-7 | TRBV28 | - | CASSSGEGLLEQYF
TRBJ2-7 | TRBV29-1 | - | CSVVASSYEQYF
TRBJ1-1 | TRBV29-1 | - | CSLSRNTEAFF
TRBJ2-1 | TRBV29-1 | medium-sized | CSVTSGTYNEQFF
TRBJ2-7 | TRBV29-1 | medium-sized | CSVEGTTSGRDEQYF
TRBJ2-1 | TRBV3-1 | - | CASSPNPGSRGGEQFF
TRBJ2-6 | TRBV29-1 | - | CSVGDIFSGANVLTF
TRBJ2-5 | TRBV7-2 | - | CASSWGDQETQYF
TRBJ2-1 | TRBV2 | - | CASSEALPGQGNEQFF
TRBJ2-7 | TRBV12-3/TRBV12-4 | - | CASSLIGSTNEQYF
TRBJ2-5 | TRBV29-1 | medium-sized | CSVEEERSLYQETQYF